Below, 8 T cell receptor beta chains from the same sample are listed, as sequenced in a study of blood T cells in healthy people across ages. The second PCR ran roughly 7 to 12 cycles with a sample-barcoded 5' primer and J-beta primers. TCRdb redid the calling of the 5' RACE reads with MiXCR, one entry per CDR3 protein. The sample comprises about 1.7 million distinct CDR3 sequences, approximately 28% of which are singletons, and roughly 8% rests with the top ten. The source material was blood. The receptors derive from a woman aged 30 to 39 in good health.

On this clonotype itself: One end of the junction does not line up with germline, which may come from a read error. This chain links TRBV6-6 with TRBJ1-2, with D perhaps matching TRBD1 (5 bases). CDR1 is MNHNY, CDR2 SVGAGI, per germline (reference sequence). CDR3 size: 14 residues. The DNA for the CDR3 is TGTGTCAGCAGGGCGACAGCGGCTAACTATGGCTACACCTTC. Translating it yields CVSRATAANYGYTF.

There are a few counts of this clonotype. The chain joins TRBV27 to TRBJ1-1; D is uncertain. Germline loops: CDR1 MNHEY, CDR2 SMNVEV (reference sequence). V was clipped by 2 bases and J by 7 bases, with 14 bases between them. The CDR3 is made up of 14 amino acids. The CDR3 region has the DNA TGTGCCAGCAGTTTACGTGGGCAACATCGTGAAGCTTTCTTT. This sequence encodes CASSLRGQHREAFF.

This clonotype was seen a handful of times. The chain has TRBV20-1 and TRBJ1-2, with D tentatively TRBD1 (5 bases). Germline CDR1 is DFQATT and CDR2 is SNEGSKA (reference sequence). V was shortened by 6 bases and J by 5 bases, with 16 bases between the two germline ends. The CDR3 is made up of 13 amino acids. The CDR3 nucleotides are TGCAGTGCAATTAGGACAAACCAGTATGGCTACACCTTC. This sequence encodes CSAIRTNQYGYTF.

This sequence joins TRBV11-2 and TRBJ2-1, with D possibly being TRBD1 (5 bases). The CDR3 is 14 residues long. Germline lookup yields CDR1 SGHAT and CDR2 FQNNGV. V dropped 2 bases and J dropped 13 bases, with 18 bases sitting between them. CDR3 residues: CASSLRQGQETQFF. The CDR3 region has the DNA TGTGCCAGCAGCTTACGGCAGGGTCAAGAGACTCAGTTCTTC.

This chain uses TRBV20-1 with TRBJ2-1; D call uncertain. Between the trimmed V and J ends, which lost 5 bases and 2 bases, there was a span of 16 bases. The V gene's germline CDR1 is DFQATT and CDR2 SNEGSKA (reference sequence). The CDR3 is 15 amino acids. The CDR3 DNA reads TGCAGTGCTCCCGCAAGTTCCATAGCCTACAATGAGCAGTTCTTC. Amino acids: CSAPASSIAYNEQFF.

J is TRBJ1-1 and V is TRBV12-3 or TRBV12-4; D might be TRBD1 (6 bases). The CDR3 sequence is 15 residues long. Trimming took off 6 bases at V and 0 bases at J, with 14 bases between the two ends. The CDR3 sequence: CASRADSLMNTEAFF. CDR3 nucleotides: TGTGCCAGCAGAGCGGACAGCCTAATGAACACTGAAGCTTTCTTT.

The J gene is TRBJ1-2, the V gene TRBV5-5; possible D gene TRBD1, 5 bases. CDR1 and CDR2 (germline): SGHKS, YYEKEE (reference sequence). Trimming shortened V by 0 bases and J by 7 bases, and 13 bases separated the two germline ends. The CDR3 totals 14 residues. DNA for the CDR3: TGTGCCAGCAGCTTGGCCCTCCGGAGGGGTGGCTACACCTTC. Translating gives CASSLALRRGGYTF.

This chain links TRBV5-1 with TRBJ2-3, with 8 bases matching TRBD1. The CDR3 is 14 residues long. CDR1 is SGHRS, CDR2 YFSETQ, per germline. V gave up 5 bases and J gave up 2 bases; unmatched junction bases: 4. The CDR3 loop is CASRTGQDTDTQYF. The CDR3 DNA follows: TGCGCCAGCAGAACGGGACAGGACACAGATACGCAGTATTTT.